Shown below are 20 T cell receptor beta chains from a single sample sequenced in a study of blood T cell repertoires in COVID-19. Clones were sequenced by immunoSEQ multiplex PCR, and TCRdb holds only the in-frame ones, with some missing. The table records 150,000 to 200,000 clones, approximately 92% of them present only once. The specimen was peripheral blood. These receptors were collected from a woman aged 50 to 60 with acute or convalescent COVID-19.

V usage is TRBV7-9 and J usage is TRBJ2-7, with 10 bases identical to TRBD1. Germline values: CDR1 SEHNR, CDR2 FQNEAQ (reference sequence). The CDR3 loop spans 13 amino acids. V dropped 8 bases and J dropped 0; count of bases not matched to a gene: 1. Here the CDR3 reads CASRQGASYEQYF. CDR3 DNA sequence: TGTGCCAGCCGACAGGGGGCCTCCTACGAGCAGTACTTC.

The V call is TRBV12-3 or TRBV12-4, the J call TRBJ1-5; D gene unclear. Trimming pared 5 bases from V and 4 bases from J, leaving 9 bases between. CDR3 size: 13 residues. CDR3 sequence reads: CASSVSGNQPQHF. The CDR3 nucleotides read TGTGCCAGCAGTGTTTCGGGAAATCAGCCCCAGCATTTT.

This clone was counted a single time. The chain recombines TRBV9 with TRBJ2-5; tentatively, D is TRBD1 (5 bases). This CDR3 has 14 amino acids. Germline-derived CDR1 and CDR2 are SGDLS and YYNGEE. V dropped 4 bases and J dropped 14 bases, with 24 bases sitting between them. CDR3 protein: CASSPRATQGAYYF. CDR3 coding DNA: TGTGCCAGCAGCCCCCGAGCGACTCAAGGGGCCTACTACTTC.

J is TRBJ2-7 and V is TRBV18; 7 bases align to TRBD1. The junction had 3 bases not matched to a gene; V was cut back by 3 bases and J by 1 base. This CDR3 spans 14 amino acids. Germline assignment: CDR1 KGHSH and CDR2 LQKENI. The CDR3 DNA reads TGTGCCAGCTCACCCACGACAGGGTCCTACGAGCAGTACTTC. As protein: CASSPTTGSYEQYF.

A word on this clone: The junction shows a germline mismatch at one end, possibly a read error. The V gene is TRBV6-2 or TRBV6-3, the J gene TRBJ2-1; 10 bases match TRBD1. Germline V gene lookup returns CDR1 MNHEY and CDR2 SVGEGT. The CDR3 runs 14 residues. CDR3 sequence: CASSYSGTGDGGLF. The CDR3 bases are TGTGCCAGCAGTTATTCCGGGACAGGGGACGGGGGGCTCTTC.

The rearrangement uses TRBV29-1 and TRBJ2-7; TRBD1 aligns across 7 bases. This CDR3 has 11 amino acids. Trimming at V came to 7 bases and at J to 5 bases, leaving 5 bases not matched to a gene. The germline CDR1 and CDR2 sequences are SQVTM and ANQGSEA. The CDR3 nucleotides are TGCAGCGCCGAAGGGGGCGACGAGCAGTACTTC. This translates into CSAEGGDEQYF.

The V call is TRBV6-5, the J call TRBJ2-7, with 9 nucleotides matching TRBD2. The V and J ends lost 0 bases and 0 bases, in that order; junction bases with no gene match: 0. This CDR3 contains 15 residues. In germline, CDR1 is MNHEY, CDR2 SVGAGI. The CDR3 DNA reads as TGTGCCAGCAGTTACTCGACTAGCGGCTCCTACGAGCAGTACTTC. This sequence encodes CASSYSTSGSYEQYF.

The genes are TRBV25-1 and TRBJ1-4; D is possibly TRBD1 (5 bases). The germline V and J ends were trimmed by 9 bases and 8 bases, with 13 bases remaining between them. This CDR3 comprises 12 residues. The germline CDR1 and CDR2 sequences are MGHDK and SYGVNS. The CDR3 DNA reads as TGTGCCAGTCAGGCAGGGCGGGAAAAACTGTTTTTT. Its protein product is CASQAGREKLFF.

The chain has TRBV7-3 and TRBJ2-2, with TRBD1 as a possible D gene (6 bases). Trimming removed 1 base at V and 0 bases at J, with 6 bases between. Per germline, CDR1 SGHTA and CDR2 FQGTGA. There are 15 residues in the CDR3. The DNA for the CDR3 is TGTGCCAGCAGCTTAAGGACAGCGAACACCGGGGAGCTGTTTTTT. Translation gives CASSLRTANTGELFF.

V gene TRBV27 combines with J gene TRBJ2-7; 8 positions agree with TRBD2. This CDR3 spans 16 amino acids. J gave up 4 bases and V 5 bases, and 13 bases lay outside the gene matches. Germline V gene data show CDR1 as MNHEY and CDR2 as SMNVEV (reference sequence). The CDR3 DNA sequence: TGTGCCAGCAGTCCGTCCGGGGGGGAAGTTGAGTACGAGCAGTACTTC. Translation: CASSPSGGEVEYEQYF.

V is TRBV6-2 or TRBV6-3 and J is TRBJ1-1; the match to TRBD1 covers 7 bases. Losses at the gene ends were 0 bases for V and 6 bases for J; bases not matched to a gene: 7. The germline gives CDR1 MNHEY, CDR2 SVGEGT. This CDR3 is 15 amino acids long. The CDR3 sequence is CASSYSGGGGAEAFF. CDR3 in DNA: TGTGCCAGCAGTTACTCAGGGGGCGGAGGCGCTGAAGCTTTCTTT.

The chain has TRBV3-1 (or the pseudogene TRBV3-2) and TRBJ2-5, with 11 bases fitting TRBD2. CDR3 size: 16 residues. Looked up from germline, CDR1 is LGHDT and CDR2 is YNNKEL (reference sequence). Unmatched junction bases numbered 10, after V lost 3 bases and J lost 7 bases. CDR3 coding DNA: TGTGCCAGCAGCCAGTATGGTAGCGGGGGGGCGGGGACCCAGTACTTC. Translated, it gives CASSQYGSGGAGTQYF.

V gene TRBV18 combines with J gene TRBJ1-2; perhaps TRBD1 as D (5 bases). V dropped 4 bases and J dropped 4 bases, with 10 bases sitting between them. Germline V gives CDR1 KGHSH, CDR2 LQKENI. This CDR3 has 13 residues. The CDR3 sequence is CASSRGTVYGYTF. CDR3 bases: TGTGCCAGCTCACGCGGGACTGTCTATGGCTACACCTTC.

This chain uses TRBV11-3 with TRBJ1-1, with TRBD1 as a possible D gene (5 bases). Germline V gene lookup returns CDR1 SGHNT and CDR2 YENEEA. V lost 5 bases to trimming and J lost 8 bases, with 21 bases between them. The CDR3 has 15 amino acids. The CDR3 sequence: CASSPKGAREGEAFF. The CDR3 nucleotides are TGTGCCAGCAGCCCTAAAGGGGCCAGGGAAGGAGAAGCTTTCTTT.

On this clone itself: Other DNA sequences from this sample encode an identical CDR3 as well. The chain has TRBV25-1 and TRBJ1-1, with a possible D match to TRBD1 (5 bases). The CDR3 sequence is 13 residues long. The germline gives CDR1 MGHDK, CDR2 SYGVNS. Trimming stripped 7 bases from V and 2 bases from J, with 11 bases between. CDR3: CASIGQVNTEAFF. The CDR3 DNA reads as TGTGCCAGCATTGGACAAGTAAACACTGAAGCTTTCTTT.

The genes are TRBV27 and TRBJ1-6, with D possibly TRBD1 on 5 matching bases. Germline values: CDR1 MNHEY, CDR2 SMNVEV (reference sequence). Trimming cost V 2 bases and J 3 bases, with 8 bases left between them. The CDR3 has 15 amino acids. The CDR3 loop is CASSLEQGYNSPLHF. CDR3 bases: TGTGCCAGCAGTTTAGAGCAGGGCTATAATTCACCCCTCCACTTT.

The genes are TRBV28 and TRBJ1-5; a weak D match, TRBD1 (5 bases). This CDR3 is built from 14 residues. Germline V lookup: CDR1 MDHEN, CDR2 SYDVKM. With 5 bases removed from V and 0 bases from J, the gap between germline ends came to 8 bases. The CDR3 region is CASSRGYSNQPQHF. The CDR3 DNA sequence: TGTGCCAGCAGTAGGGGTTATAGCAATCAGCCCCAGCATTTT.

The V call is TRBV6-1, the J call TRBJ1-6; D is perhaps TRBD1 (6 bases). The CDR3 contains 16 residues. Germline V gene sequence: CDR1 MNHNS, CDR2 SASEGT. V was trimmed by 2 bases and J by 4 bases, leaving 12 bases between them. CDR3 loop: CASSERTDAYNSPLHF. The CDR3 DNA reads TGTGCCAGCAGTGAACGGACAGACGCTTATAATTCACCCCTCCACTTT.

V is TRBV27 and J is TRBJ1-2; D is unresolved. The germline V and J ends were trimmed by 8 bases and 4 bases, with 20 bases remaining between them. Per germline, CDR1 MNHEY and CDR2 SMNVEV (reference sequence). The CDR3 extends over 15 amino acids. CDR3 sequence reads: CASGRRRLGSYGYTF. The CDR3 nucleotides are TGTGCCAGCGGAAGGCGACGACTGGGTAGCTATGGCTACACCTTC.

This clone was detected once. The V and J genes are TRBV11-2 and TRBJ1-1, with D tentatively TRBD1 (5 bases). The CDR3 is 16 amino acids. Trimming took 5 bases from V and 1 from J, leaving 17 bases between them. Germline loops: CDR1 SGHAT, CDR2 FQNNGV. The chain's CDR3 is CASSQTARHANTEAFF. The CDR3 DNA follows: TGTGCCAGCAGCCAGACAGCTCGACACGCGAACACTGAAGCTTTCTTT.